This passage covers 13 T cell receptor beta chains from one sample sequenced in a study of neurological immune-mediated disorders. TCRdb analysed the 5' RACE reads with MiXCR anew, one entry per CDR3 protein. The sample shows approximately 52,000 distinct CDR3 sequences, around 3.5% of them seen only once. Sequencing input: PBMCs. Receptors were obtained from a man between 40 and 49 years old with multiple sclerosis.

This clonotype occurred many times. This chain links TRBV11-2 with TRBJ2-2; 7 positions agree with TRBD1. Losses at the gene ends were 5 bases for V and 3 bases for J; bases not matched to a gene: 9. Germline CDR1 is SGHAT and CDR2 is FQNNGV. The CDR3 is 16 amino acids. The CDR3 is CASSQRGQRDTGELFF. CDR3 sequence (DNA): TGTGCCAGCAGCCAACGGGGACAGCGAGACACCGGGGAGCTGTTTTTT.

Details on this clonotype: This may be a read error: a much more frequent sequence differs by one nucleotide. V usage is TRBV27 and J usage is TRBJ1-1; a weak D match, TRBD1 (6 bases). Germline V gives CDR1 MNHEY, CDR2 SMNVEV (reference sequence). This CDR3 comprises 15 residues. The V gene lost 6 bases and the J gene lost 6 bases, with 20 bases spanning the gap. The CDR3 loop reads CASSAISRGTSEAFF. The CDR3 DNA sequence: TGTGCCAGCAGCGCGATCAGCAGGGGTACCTCTGAAGCTTTCTTT.

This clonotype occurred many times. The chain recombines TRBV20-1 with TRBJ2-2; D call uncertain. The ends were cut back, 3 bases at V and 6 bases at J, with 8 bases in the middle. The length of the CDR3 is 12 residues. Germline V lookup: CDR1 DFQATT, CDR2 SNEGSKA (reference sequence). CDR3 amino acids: CSARVLPGELFF. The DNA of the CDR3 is TGCAGTGCTAGGGTTTTGCCCGGGGAGCTGTTTTTT.

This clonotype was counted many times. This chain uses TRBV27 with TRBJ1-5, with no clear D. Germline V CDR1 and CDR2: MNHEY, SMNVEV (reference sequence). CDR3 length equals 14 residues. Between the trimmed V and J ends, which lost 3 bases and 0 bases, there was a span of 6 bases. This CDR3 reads CASSFGYSNQPQHF. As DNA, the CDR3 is TGTGCCAGCAGTTTTGGGTATAGCAATCAGCCCCAGCATTTT.

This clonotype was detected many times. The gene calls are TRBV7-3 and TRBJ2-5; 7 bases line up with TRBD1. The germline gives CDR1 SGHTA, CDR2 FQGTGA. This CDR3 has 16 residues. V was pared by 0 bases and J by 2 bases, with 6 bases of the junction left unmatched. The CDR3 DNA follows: TGTGCCAGCAGCTTAACCCCCCAGGGGGTTCAAGAGACCCAGTACTTC. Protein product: CASSLTPQGVQETQYF. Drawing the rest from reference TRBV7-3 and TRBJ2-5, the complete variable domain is GAGVSQTPSNKVTEKGKYVELRCDPISGHTALYWYRQSLGQGPEFLIYFQGTGAADDSGLPNDRFFAVRPEGSVSTLKIQRTERGDSAVYLCASSLTPQGVQETQYFGPGTRLLVL.

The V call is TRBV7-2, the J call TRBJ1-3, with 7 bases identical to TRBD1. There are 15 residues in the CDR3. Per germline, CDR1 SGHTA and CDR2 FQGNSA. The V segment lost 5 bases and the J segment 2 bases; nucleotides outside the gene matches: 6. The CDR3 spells CASSIDRVPGNTIYF. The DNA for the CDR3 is TGTGCCAGCAGCATCGACAGGGTGCCTGGAAACACCATATATTTT.

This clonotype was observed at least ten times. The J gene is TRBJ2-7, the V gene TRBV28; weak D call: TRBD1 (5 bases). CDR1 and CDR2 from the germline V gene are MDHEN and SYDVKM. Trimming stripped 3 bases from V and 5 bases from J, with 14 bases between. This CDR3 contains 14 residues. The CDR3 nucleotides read TGTGCCAGCAGTTTGGAGACAGCCGAGGACGAGCAGTACTTC. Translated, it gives CASSLETAEDEQYF. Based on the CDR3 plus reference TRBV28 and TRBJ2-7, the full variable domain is DVKVTQSSRYLVKRTGEKVFLECVQDMDHENMFWYRQDPGLGLRLIYFSYDVKMKEKGDIPEGYSVSREKKERFSLILESASTNQTSMYLCASSLETAEDEQYFGPGTRLTVT.

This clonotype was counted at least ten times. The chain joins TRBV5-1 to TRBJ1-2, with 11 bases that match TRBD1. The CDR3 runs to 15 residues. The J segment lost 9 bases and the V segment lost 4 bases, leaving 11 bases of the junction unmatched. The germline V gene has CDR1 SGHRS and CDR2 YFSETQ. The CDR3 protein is CASSPRTGGEESYTF. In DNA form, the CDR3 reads TGCGCCAGCAGCCCTCGGACAGGGGGCGAAGAAAGCTACACCTTC.

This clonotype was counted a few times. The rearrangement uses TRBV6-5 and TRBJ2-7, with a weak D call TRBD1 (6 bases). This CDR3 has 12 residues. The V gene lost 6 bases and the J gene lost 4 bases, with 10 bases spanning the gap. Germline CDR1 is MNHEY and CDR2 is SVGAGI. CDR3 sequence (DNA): TGTGCCAGCAGGACAGGATTTTACGAGCAGTACTTC. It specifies CASRTGFYEQYF.

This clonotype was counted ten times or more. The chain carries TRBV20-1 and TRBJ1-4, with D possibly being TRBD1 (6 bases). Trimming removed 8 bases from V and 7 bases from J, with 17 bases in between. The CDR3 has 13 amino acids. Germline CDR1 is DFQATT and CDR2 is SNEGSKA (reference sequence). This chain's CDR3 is CSPRTTGGEKLFF. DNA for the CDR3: TGCAGTCCTCGGACGACAGGCGGTGAAAAACTGTTTTTT.

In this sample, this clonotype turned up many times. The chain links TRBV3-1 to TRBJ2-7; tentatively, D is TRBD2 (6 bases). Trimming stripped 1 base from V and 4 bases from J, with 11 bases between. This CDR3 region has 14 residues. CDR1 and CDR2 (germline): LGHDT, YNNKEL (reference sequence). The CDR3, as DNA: TGTGCCAGCAGCCAAGGTCTAGCGAATTACGAGCAGTACTTC. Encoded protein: CASSQGLANYEQYF.

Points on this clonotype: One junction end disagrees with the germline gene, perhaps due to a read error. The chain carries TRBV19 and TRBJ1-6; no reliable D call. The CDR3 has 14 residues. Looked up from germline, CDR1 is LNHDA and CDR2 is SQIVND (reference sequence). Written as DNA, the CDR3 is TGTGCCAGCAAGTTTAGTACGGAGAATTCACCCCTCAACTTT. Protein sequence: CASKFSTENSPLNF.

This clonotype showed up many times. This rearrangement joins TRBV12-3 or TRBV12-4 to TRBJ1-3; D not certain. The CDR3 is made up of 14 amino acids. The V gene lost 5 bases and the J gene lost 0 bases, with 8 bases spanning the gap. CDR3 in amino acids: CASSDWNSGNTIYF. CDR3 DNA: TGTGCCAGCAGTGACTGGAACTCTGGAAACACCATATATTTT.